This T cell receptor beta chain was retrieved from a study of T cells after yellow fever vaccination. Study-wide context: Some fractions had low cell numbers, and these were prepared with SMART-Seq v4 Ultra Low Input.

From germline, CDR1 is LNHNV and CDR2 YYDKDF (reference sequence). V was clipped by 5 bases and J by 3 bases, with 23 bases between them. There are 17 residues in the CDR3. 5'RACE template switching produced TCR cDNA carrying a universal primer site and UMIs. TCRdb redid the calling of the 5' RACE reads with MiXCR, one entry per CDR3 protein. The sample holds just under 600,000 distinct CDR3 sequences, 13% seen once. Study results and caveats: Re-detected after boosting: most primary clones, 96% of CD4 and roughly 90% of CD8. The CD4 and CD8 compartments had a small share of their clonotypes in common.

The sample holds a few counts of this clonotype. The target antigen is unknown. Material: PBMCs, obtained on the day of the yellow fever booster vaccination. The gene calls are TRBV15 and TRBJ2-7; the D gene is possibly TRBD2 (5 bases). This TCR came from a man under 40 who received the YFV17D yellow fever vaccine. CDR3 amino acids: CATSGLTRSHPVYEQYF. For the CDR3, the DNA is TGTGCCACCAGCGGACTGACTCGATCACACCCTGTCTACGAGCAGTACTTC. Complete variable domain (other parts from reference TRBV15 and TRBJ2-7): DAMVIQNPRYQVTQFGKPVTLSCSQTLNHNVMYWYQQKSSQAPKLLFHYYDKDFNNEADTPDNFQSRRPNTSFCFLDIRSPGLGDTAMYLCATSGLTRSHPVYEQYFGPGTRLTVT.